Here is one TCR beta chain with its context. V lost 4 bases and J lost 5; bases outside the gene matches: 10. CDR1 is SGDLS and CDR2 is YYNGEE in the germline V gene. The CDR3 totals 15 residues. This record belongs to a study of blood T cell repertoires in COVID-19. Study background: PBMCs, B-cell-depleted T cells, or T cells provided the cDNA or gDNA that made up the material.

As processed by the authors: Reference gene primer amplification yielded estimated nucleated cell counts. Here immunoSEQ multiplex PCR was the method, and the copy in TCRdb shows in-frame clones only, minus some. That table gives V, J and clone size, and the DNA gave D and trimming. The table shows some 150,000 clones, with approximately 80% occurring only once. Followed over time, Seattle patients had been enrolled while infection was active. The sample consisted of peripheral blood. This chain joins TRBV9 and TRBJ2-7; 9 positions match TRBD2. The TCR sequence derives from a woman aged 55-70 years with COVID-19, enrolled during active disease. The CDR3 sequence: CASSHTSAGGNEQYF. CDR3 sequence (DNA): TGTGCCAGCAGCCACACCTCAGCGGGAGGAAACGAGCAGTACTTC.